The sequence of this T cell receptor beta chain was determined in a study of T cell responses to AZD1222 COVID-19 vaccine. Points from the study as a whole: Recipients of AZD1222 seropositive at baseline numbered only 6 or 7.

This table comes from immunoSEQ multiplex PCR, and its TCRdb copy is limited to in-frame clones, with some not included. Counted here are about 150,000 clones, 90% occurring once; the ten biggest clones make up 15% to 20%. Germline lookup yields CDR1 SGDLS and CDR2 YYNGEE. The CDR3 totals 16 residues. The germline V and J ends were trimmed by 0 bases and 0 bases, with 13 bases remaining between them. As to this clone: Its antigen is still unknown.

The V and J genes are TRBV9 and TRBJ2-7; D uncertain. This clonotype was sampled from an adult in good health. The specimen comprised peripheral blood, sampled on day 0 of AZD1222 vaccination. This CDR3 is CASSVGADPSSYEQYF. The CDR3 DNA reads as TGTGCCAGCAGCGTAGGAGCAGACCCTAGCTCCTACGAGCAGTACTTC.